A single sample gave rise to the 9 T cell receptor beta chains below, sequenced in a study of beta chain features in type 1 diabetes. The sequenced template was cDNA made from the entire isolated RNA. Produced via immunoSEQ multiplex PCR; TCRdb's table is partial and in-frame only. Found here are around 180,000 clones, 6.5% to 9.5% of them singletons; the top ten hold about 0.9%. Study results and limitations: When Type 1 diabetes patients were examined, their TCRB CDR3s proved moderately but significantly shorter in all four CD4+ subsets.

These receptors have no known antigen. Sequencing used central memory CD4+ T cells from blood. The receptor source for this set is a woman in her forties with type 1 diabetes.

V is TRBV28 and J is TRBJ2-7, with D possibly TRBD2 on 6 matching bases. CDR1 and CDR2 (germline): MDHEN, SYDVKM. The ends were cut back, 7 bases at V and 2 bases at J, with 15 bases in the middle. This CDR3 is built from 14 residues. Here the CDR3 DNA reads TGTGCCAGCAAGGAGCTAGCGAAACCCTACGAGCAGTACTTC. As protein: CASKELAKPYEQYF. The variable domain in full, with the rest retrieved from reference TRBV28 and TRBJ2-7, is DVKVTQSSRYLVKRTGEKVFLECVQDMDHENMFWYRQDPGLGLRLIYFSYDVKMKEKGDIPEGYSVSREKKERFSLILESASTNQTSMYLCASKELAKPYEQYFGPGTRLTVT.

The sample holds a few counts of this clone. The rearrangement joins TRBV29-1 to TRBJ2-7; a possible D gene is TRBD1 (5 bases). Trimming removed 6 bases from V and 6 bases from J, with 9 bases in between. The CDR3 length is 10 residues. Per the germline V gene, CDR1 is SQVTM and CDR2 is ANQGSEA. The CDR3 sequence is CSVRVGEQYF. The CDR3 nucleotides read TGCAGCGTCAGGGTGGGCGAGCAGTACTTC.

This clone has ten or more counts. V is TRBV4-3 and J is TRBJ2-1; D remains ambiguous. Trimming removed 1 base at V and 10 bases at J, with 14 bases between. The CDR3 totals 14 residues. The germline gives CDR1 LGHNA, CDR2 YSLEER. This CDR3 is CASSQATHTLEQFF. The DNA for the CDR3 is TGCGCCAGCAGCCAAGCCACTCATACACTAGAGCAGTTCTTC.

The V gene is TRBV2, the J gene TRBJ1-1; D not resolved. Trimming took off 4 bases at V and 6 bases at J, with 12 bases between the two ends. The CDR3 totals 13 residues. Germline CDR1 SNHLY, CDR2 FYNNEI. Here the CDR3 reads CASSGLFGSEAFF. Written as DNA, the CDR3 is TGTGCCAGCAGTGGACTTTTTGGTTCTGAAGCTTTCTTT.

The chain combines TRBV14 with TRBJ1-5; 10 nucleotides agree with TRBD1. Germline CDR1 and CDR2: SGHDN and FVKESK. The CDR3 is 18 residues long. Trimming removed 2 bases from V and 0 bases from J; junction bases left unmatched: 7. The CDR3 nucleotides are TGTGCCAGCAGCCAACCGGGACAGGGGAACTATAGCAATCAGCCCCAGCATTTT. It translates to CASSQPGQGNYSNQPQHF.

The genes are TRBV29-1 and TRBJ1-3; D gene ambiguous. The CDR3 sequence is 11 residues long. Trimming removed 2 bases at V and 4 bases at J, with 3 bases between. Germline lookup yields CDR1 SQVTM and CDR2 ANQGSEA. CDR3 bases: TGCAGCGTTGAATCGGGAAACACCATATATTTT. It codes for CSVESGNTIYF.

The chain employs TRBV18 and TRBJ1-5; perhaps TRBD1 as D (5 bases). Looked up from germline, CDR1 is KGHSH and CDR2 is LQKENI. With 6 bases removed from V and 5 bases from J, the gap between germline ends came to 14 bases. This CDR3 has 14 amino acids. CDR3 DNA sequence: TGTGCCAGCTCCGGGAGTCGGGGGGATCAGCCCCAGCATTTT. It encodes CASSGSRGDQPQHF.

This clone was found a few times. The V and J genes are TRBV19 and TRBJ1-1; D gene ambiguous. Between the trimmed V and J ends, which lost 9 bases and 1 base, there was a span of 12 bases. This CDR3 is 13 amino acids long. Germline CDR1 LNHDA, CDR2 SQIVND (reference sequence). As DNA, the CDR3 is TGTGCCAGCTGTGACATGGGGAACACTGAAGCTTTCTTT. It specifies CASCDMGNTEAFF.

This clone was found a few times. The rearrangement joins TRBV5-6 to TRBJ2-7, with D possibly TRBD1 on 6 matching bases. CDR1 and CDR2 from the germline V gene are SGHDT and YYEEEE. V was clipped by 5 bases and J by 5 bases, with 11 bases between them. The CDR3 spans 12 residues. CDR3 amino acids: CASSFGQNEQYF. The CDR3 DNA reads TGTGCCAGCAGTTTTGGACAGAACGAGCAGTACTTC.